Described below is a single TCR beta chain sequence and its context. The CDR3 contains 15 residues. Trimming removed 2 bases from V and 4 bases from J; junction bases left unmatched: 7. Per the germline V gene, CDR1 is MNHNY and CDR2 is SVGAGI (reference sequence). The sample is drawn from a study of blood T cell repertoires in COVID-19. Background on the study: The cDNA or gDNA used as material had been derived from T cells, B-cell-depleted T cells, or PBMCs.

Profiling relied on immunoSEQ multiplex PCR, and the TCRdb table lists in-frame clones only, not all of them. The table includes 540,000 or so clones, about 89% detected once. The V and J genes are TRBV6-6 and TRBJ1-1; 7 nucleotides agree with TRBD1. Material for sequencing was peripheral blood. This TCR came from a woman in her forties or fifties with COVID-19, enrolled during active disease. The CDR3 protein is CASSYTGARGTEAFF. CDR3 sequence (DNA): TGTGCCAGCAGTTACACAGGGGCGCGCGGCACTGAAGCTTTCTTT.